The present TCR beta chain was sequenced within a study of T cell responses to AZD1222 COVID-19 vaccine. This clone was seen once. V shed 2 bases, J shed 8 bases, and the junction held 4 bases outside the gene matches. CDR3 length: 14 residues. Germline V gene lookup returns CDR1 SGHRS and CDR2 YFSETQ. Profiling relied on immunoSEQ multiplex PCR, and the TCRdb table lists in-frame clones only, not all of them. The sample contains 80,000 to 85,000 clones, less than 95% of which appear only once. The chain recombines TRBV5-1 with TRBJ2-1; TRBD1 agrees at 10 bases. Sequences were derived from peripheral blood, sampled 28 days after the second AZD1222 dose. This receptor was obtained from an adult who received the AZD1222 COVID-19 vaccine. The CDR3 DNA reads TGCGCCAGCAGCTTCGACAGGGGGCTGTATGAGCAGTTCTTC. It translates to CASSFDRGLYEQFF.